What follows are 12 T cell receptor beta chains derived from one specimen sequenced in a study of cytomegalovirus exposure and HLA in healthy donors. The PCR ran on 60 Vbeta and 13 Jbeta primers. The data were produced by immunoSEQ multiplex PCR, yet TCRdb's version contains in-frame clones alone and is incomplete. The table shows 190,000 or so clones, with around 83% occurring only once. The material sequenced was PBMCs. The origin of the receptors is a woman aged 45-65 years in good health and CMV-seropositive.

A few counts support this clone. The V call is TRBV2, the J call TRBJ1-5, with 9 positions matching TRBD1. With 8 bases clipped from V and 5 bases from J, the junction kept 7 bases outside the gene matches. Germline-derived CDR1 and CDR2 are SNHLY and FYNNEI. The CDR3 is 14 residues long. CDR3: CASAWGTGYQPQHF. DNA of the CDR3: TGTGCCAGCGCGTGGGGGACAGGGTATCAGCCCCAGCATTTT.

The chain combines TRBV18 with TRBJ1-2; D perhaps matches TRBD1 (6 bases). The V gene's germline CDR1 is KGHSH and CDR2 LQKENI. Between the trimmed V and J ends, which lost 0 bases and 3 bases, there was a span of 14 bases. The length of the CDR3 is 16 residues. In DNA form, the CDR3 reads TGTGCCAGCTCACCACCGGGGGGGCCCCCGCACTATGGCTACACCTTC. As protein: CASSPPGGPPHYGYTF. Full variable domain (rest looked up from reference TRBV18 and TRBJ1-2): NAGVMQNPRHLVRRRGQEARLRCSPMKGHSHVYWYRQLPEEGLKFMVYLQKENIIDESGMPKERFSAEFPKEGPSILRIQQVVRGDSAAYFCASSPPGGPPHYGYTFGSGTRLTVV.

The CDR3 sequence: CASSFRVRGGTGELFF. For the CDR3, the DNA is TGTGCCAGCAGTTTCCGGGTGAGAGGGGGCACCGGGGAGCTGTTTTTT. The J gene is TRBJ2-2, the V gene TRBV27; possibly TRBD1 for D (6 bases). The CDR3 loop spans 16 amino acids. Trimming took 3 bases from V and 4 from J, leaving 15 bases between them. Per the germline V gene, CDR1 is MNHEY and CDR2 is SMNVEV (reference sequence).

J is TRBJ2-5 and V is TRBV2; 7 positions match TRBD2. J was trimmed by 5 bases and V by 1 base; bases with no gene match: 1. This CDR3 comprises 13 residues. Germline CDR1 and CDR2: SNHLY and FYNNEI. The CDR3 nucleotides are TGTGCCAGCAGTGAAGGGGGAGGGGAGACCCAGTACTTC. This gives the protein CASSEGGGETQYF.

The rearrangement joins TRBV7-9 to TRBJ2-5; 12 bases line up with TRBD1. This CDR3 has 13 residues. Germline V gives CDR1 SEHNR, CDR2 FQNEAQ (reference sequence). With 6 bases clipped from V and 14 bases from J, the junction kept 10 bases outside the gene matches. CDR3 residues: CASRGQGAVGDYF. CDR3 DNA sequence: TGTGCCAGCAGGGGACAGGGGGCGGTTGGAGACTACTTC.

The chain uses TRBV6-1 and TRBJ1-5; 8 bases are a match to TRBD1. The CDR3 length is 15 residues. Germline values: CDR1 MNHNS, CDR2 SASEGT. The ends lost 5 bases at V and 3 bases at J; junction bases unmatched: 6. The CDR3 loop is CASSTQGGYNQPQHF. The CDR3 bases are TGTGCCAGCAGTACACAGGGGGGGTACAATCAGCCCCAGCATTTT.

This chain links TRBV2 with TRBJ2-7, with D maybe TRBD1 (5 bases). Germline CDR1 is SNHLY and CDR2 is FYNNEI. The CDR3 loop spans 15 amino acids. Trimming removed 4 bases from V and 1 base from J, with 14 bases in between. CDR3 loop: CASSGPGPRSYEQYF. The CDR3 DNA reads TGTGCCAGCAGTGGCCCAGGGCCCCGTTCCTACGAGCAGTACTTC.

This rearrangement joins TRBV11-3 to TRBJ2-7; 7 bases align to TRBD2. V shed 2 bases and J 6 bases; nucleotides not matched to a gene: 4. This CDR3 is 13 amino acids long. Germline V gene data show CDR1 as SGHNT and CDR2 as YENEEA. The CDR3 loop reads CASSLYSGGEQYF. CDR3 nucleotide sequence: TGTGCCAGCAGCTTATACTCGGGGGGCGAGCAGTACTTC.

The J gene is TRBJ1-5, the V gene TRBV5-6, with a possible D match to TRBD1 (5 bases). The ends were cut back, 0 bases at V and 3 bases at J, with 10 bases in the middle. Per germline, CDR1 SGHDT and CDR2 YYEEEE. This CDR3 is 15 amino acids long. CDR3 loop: CASSLAGGSNQPQHF. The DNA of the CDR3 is TGTGCCAGCAGCTTGGCCGGGGGTTCCAATCAGCCCCAGCATTTT.

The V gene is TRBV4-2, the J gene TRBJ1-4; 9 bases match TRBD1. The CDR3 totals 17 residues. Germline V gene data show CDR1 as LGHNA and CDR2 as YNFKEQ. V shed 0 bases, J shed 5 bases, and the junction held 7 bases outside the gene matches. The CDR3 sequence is CASSQEYRQGGNEKLFF. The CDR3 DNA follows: TGTGCCAGCAGCCAAGAGTACCGACAGGGGGGGAATGAAAAACTGTTTTTT.

The CDR3 spells CASSLTSGGPDTQYF. The CDR3 DNA reads TGTGCCAGCAGTTTGACTAGCGGCGGGCCAGATACGCAGTATTTT. This chain connects TRBV7-7 to TRBJ2-3, with 9 nucleotides matching TRBD2. Per germline, CDR1 SSHAT and CDR2 FNYEAQ (reference sequence). Trimming cost V 6 bases and J 4 bases; bases outside gene matches: 8. The length of the CDR3 is 15 residues.

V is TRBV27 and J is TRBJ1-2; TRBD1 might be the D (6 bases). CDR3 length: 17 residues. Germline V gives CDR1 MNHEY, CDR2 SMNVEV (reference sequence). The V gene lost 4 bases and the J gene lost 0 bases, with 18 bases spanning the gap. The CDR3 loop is CASSYRRSRGSNYGYTF. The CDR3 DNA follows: TGTGCCAGCAGTTACCGACGAAGCAGGGGCTCTAACTATGGCTACACCTTC.